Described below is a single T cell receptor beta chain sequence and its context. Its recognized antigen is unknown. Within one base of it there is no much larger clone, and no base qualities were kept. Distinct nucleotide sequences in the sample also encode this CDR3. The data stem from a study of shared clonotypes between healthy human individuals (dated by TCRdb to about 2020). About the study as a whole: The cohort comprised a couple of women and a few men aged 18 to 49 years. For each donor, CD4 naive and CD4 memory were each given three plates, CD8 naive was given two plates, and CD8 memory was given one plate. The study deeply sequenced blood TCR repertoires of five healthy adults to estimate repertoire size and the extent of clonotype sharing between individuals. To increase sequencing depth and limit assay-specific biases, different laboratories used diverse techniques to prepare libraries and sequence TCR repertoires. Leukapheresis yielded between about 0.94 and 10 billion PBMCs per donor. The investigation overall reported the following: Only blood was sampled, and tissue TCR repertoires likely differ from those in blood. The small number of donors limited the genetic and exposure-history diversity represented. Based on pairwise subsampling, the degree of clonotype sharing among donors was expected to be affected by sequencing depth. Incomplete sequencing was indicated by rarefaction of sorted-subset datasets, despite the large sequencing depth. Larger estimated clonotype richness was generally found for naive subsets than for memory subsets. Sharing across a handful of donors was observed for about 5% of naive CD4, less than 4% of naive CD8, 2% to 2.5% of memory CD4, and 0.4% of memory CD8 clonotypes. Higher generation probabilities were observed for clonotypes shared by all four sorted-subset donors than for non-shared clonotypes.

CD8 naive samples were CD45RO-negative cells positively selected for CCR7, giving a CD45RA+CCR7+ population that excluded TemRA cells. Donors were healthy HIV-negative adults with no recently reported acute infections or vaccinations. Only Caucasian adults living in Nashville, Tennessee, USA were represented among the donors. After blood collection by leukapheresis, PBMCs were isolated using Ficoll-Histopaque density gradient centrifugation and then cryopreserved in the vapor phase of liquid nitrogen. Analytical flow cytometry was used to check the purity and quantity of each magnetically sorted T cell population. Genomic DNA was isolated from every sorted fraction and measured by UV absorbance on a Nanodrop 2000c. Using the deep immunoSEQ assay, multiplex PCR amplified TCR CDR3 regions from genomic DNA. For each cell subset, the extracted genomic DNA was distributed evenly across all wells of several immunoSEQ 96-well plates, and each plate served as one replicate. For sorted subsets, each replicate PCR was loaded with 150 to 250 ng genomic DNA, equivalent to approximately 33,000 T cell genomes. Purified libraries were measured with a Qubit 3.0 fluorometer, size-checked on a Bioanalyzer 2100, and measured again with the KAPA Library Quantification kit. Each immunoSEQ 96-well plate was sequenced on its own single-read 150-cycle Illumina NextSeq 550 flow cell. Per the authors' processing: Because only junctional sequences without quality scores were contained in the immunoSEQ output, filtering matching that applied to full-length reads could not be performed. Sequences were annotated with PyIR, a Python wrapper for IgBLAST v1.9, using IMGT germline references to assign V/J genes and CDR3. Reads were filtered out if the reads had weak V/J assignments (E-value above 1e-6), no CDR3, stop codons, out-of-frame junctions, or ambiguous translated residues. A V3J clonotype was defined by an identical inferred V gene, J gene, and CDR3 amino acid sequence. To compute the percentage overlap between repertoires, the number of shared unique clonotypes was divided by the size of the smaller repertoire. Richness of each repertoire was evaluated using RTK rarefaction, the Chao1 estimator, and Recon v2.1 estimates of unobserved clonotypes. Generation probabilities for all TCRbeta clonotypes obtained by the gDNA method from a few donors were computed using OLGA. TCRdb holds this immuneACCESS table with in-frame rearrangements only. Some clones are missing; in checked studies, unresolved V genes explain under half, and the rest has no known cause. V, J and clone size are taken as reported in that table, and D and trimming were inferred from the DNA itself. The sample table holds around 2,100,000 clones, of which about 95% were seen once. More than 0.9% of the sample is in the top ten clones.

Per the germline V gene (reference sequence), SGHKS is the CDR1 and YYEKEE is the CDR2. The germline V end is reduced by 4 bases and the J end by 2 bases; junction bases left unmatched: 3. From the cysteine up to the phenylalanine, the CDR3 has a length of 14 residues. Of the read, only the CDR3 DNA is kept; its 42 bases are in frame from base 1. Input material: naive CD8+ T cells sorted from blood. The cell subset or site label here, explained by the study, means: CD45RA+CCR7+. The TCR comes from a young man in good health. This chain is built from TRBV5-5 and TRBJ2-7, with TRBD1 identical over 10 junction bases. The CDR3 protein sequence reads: CASSPGQGAYEQYF. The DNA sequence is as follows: TGTGCCAGCAGCCCAGGACAGGGGGCCTACGAGCAGTACTTC.